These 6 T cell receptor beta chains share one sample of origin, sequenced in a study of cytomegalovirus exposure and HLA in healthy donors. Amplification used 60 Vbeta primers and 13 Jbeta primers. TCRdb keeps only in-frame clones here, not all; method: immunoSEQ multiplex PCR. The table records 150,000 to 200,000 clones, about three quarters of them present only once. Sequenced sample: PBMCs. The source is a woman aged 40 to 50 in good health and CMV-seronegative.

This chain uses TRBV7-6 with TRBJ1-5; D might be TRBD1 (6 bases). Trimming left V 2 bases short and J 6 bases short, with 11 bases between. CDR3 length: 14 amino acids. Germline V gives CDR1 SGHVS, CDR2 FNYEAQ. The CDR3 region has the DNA TGTGCCAGCAGCTTAACTGGGGGCACTCAGCCCCAGCATTTT. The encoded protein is CASSLTGGTQPQHF.

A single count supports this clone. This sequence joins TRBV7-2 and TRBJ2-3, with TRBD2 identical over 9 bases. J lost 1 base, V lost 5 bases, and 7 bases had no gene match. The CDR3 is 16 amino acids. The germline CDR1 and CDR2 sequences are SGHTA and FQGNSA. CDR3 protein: CASSPKLAGGTDTQYF. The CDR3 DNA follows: TGTGCCAGCAGCCCAAAGTTAGCGGGAGGCACAGATACGCAGTATTTT. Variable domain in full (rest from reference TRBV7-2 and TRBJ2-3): GAGVSQSPSNKVTEKGKDVELRCDPISGHTALYWYRQSLGQGLEFLIYFQGNSAPDKSGLPSDRFSAERTGGSVSTLTIQRTQQEDSAVYLCASSPKLAGGTDTQYFGPGTRLTVL.

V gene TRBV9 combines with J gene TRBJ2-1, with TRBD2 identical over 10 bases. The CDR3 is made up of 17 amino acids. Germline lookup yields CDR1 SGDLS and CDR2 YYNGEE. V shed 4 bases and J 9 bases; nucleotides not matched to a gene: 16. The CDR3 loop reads CASSPRLAGQGLPEQFF. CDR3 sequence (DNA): TGTGCCAGCAGCCCGAGACTAGCGGGTCAGGGCCTCCCTGAGCAGTTCTTC.

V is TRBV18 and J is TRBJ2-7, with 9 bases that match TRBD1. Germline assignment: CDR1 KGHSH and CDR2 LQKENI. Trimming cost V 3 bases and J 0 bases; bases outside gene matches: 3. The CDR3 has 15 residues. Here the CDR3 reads CASSPGTGSSYEQYF. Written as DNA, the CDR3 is TGTGCCAGCTCACCCGGGACAGGGAGCTCCTACGAGCAGTACTTC.

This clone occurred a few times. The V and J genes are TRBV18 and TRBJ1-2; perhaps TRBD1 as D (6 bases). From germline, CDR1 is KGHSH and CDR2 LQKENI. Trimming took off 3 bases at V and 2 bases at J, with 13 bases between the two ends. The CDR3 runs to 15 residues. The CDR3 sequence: CASSPRNGQNYGYTF. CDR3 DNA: TGTGCCAGCTCACCGCGTAACGGACAGAACTATGGCTACACCTTC.

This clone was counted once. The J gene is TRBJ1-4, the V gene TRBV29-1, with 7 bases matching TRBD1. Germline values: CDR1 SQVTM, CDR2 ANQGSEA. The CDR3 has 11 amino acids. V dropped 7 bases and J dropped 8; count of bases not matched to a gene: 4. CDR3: CSAGGQEKLFF. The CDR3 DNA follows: TGCAGCGCCGGGGGACAGGAAAAACTGTTTTTT.